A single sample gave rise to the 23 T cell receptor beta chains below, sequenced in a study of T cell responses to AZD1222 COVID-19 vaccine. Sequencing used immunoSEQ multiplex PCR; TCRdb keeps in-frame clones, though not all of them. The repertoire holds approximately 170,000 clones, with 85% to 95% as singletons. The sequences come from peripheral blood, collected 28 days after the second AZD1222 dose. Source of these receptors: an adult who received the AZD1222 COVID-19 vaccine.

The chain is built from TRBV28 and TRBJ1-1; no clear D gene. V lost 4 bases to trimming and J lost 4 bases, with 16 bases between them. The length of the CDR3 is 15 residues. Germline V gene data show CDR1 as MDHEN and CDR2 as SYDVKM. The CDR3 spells CASSSPTYHSTEAFF. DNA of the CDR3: TGTGCCAGCAGTTCACCAACCTATCATAGCACTGAAGCTTTCTTT.

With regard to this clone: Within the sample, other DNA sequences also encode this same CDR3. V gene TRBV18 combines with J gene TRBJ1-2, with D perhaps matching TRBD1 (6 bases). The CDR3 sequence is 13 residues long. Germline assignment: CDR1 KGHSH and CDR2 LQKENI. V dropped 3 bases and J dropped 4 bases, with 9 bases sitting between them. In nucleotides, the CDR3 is TGTGCCAGCTCACCCGACAGGAGCTATGGCTACACCTTC. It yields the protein CASSPDRSYGYTF. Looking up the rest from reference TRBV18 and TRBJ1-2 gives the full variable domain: NAGVMQNPRHLVRRRGQEARLRCSPMKGHSHVYWYRQLPEEGLKFMVYLQKENIIDESGMPKERFSAEFPKEGPSILRIQQVVRGDSAAYFCASSPDRSYGYTFGSGTRLTVV.

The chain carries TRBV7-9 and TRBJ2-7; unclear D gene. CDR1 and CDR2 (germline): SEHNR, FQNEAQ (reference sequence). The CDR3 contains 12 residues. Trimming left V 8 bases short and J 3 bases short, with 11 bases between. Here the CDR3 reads CASALGNYEQYF. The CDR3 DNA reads TGTGCCAGCGCCCTGGGGAACTACGAGCAGTACTTC. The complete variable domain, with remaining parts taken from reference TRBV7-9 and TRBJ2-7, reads DTGVSQNPRHKITKRGQNVTFRCDPISEHNRLYWYRQTLGQGPEFLTYFQNEAQLEKSRLLSDRFSAERPKGSFSTLEIQRTEQGDSAMYLCASALGNYEQYFGPGTRLTVT.

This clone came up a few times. CDR3 in DNA: TGCGCCAGCAGCTTTGGACAGATCGACGACTATGGCTACACCTTC. This gives the protein CASSFGQIDDYGYTF. V usage is TRBV5-1 and J usage is TRBJ1-2, with D possibly TRBD1 on 6 matching bases. The CDR3 runs 15 residues. Trimming took off 2 bases at V and 3 bases at J, with 14 bases between the two ends. Per germline, CDR1 SGHRS and CDR2 YFSETQ. The whole variable domain, remainder taken from reference TRBV5-1 and TRBJ1-2, is KAGVTQTPRYLIKTRGQQVTLSCSPISGHRSVSWYQQTPGQGLQFLFEYFSETQRNKGNFPGRFSGRQFSNSRSEMNVSTLELGDSALYLCASSFGQIDDYGYTFGSGTRLTVV.

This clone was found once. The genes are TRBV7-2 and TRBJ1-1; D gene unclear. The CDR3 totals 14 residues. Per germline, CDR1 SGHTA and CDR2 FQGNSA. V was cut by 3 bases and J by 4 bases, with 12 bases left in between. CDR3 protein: CASSFWGVGTEAFF. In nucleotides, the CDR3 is TGTGCCAGCAGCTTTTGGGGAGTTGGCACTGAAGCTTTCTTT. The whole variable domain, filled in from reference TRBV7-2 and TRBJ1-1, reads GAGVSQSPSNKVTEKGKDVELRCDPISGHTALYWYRQSLGQGLEFLIYFQGNSAPDKSGLPSDRFSAERTGGSVSTLTIQRTQQEDSAVYLCASSFWGVGTEAFFGQGTRLTVV.

The CDR3 reads CASSFTGGNRQKLFF. The CDR3 nucleotides are TGTGCCAGCAGCTTTACAGGGGGCAATAGGCAAAAACTGTTTTTT. J is TRBJ1-4 and V is TRBV7-8, with 9 bases that match TRBD1. This CDR3 spans 15 amino acids. V lost 3 bases and J lost 9; bases outside the gene matches: 8. Germline V gene lookup returns CDR1 SGHVS and CDR2 FQNEAQ.

DNA of the CDR3: TGTGCCAGCAGTTTATCCGGGTCAGCCAAAAACATTCAGTACTTC. Translation gives CASSLSGSAKNIQYF. The chain joins TRBV28 to TRBJ2-4; no clear D gene. There are 15 residues in the CDR3. Deletions cut 1 base from V and 0 bases from J, with 7 bases between. Germline CDR1 MDHEN, CDR2 SYDVKM. Based on the CDR3 plus reference TRBV28 and TRBJ2-4, the full variable domain is DVKVTQSSRYLVKRTGEKVFLECVQDMDHENMFWYRQDPGLGLRLIYFSYDVKMKEKGDIPEGYSVSREKKERFSLILESASTNQTSMYLCASSLSGSAKNIQYFGAGTRLSVL.

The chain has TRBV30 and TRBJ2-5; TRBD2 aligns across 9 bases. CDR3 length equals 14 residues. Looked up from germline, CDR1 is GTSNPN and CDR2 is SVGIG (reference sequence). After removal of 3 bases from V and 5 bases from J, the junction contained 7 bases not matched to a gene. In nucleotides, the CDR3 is TGTGCCTGGAGGGCGGGAGGGCCCCGGGAGACCCAGTACTTC. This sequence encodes CAWRAGGPRETQYF.

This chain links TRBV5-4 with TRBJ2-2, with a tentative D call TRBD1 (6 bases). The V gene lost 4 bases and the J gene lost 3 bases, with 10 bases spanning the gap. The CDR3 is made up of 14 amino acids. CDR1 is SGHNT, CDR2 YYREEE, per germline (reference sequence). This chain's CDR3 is CASSRDTHTGELFF. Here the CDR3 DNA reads TGTGCCAGCAGCCGGGACACCCACACCGGGGAGCTGTTTTTT. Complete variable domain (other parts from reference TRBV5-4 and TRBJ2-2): ETGVTQSPTHLIKTRGQQVTLRCSSQSGHNTVSWYQQALGQGPQFIFQYYREEENGRGNFPPRFSGLQFPNYSSELNVNALELDDSALYLCASSRDTHTGELFFGEGSRLTVL.

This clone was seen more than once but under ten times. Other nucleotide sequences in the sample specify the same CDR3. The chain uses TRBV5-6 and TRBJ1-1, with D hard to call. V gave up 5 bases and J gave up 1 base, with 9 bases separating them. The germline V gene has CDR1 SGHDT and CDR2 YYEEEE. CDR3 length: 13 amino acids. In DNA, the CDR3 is TGTGCCAGCAGTTTAGGCGGGAACACTGAAGCTTTCTTT. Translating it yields CASSLGGNTEAFF.

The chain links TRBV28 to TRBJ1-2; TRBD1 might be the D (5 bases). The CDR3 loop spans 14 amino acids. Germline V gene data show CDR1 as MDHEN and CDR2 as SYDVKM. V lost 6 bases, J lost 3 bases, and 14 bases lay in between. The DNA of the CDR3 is TGTGCCAGCAGACCTTGGACACTTCACTATGGCTACACCTTC. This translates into CASRPWTLHYGYTF.

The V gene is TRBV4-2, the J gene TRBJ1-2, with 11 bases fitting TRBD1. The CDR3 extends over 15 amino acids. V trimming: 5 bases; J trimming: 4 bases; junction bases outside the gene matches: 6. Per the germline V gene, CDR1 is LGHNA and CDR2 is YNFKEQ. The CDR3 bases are TGTGCCAGCAGCGCAAGGACAGGGGGCCCCTATGGCTACACCTTC. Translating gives CASSARTGGPYGYTF.

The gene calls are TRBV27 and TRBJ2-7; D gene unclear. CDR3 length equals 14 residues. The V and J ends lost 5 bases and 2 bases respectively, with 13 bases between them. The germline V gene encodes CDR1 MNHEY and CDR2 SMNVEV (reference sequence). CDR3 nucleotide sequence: TGTGCCAGCAGTCGAGGAGACCCCCCCTACGAGCAGTACTTC. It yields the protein CASSRGDPPYEQYF.

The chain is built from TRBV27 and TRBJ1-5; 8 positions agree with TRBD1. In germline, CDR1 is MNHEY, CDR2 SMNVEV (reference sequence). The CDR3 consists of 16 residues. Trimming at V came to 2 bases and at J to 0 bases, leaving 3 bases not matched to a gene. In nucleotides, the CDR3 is TGTGCCAGCAGTTTACAGGGGGCCTATAGCAATCAGCCCCAGCATTTT. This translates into CASSLQGAYSNQPQHF.

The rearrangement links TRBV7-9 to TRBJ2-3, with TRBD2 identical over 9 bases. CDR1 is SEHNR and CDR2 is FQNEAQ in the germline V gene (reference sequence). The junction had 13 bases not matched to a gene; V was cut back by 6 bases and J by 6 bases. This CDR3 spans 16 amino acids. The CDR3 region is CASSKLAGVRTDTQYF. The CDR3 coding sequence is TGTGCCAGCAGTAAATTAGCGGGAGTTCGTACGGATACGCAGTATTTT.

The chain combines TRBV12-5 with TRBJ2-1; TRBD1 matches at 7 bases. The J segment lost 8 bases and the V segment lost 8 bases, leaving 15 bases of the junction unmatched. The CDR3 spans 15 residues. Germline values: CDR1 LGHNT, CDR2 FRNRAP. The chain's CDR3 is CASSPRGQQGDEQFF. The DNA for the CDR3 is TGTGCTAGTTCACCTAGGGGACAGCAAGGCGATGAGCAGTTCTTC.

The CDR3 protein is CASSLELAGSREQFF. The CDR3 coding sequence is TGTGCCAGCAGCTTAGAGCTAGCGGGATCCCGTGAGCAGTTCTTC. The chain couples TRBV7-8 to TRBJ2-1, with 9 bases lining up with TRBD2. Germline lookup yields CDR1 SGHVS and CDR2 FQNEAQ. The ends lost 1 base at V and 9 bases at J; junction bases unmatched: 7. This CDR3 comprises 15 residues.

The CDR3 DNA reads as TGTGCCTGGAGTCCTCCGACAGCCTACGAGCAGTACTTC. Its protein product is CAWSPPTAYEQYF. This chain connects TRBV30 to TRBJ2-7; D perhaps matches TRBD1 (5 bases). Germline loops: CDR1 GTSNPN, CDR2 SVGIG (reference sequence). The length of the CDR3 is 13 residues. V lost 2 bases, J lost 2 bases, and 10 bases lay in between.

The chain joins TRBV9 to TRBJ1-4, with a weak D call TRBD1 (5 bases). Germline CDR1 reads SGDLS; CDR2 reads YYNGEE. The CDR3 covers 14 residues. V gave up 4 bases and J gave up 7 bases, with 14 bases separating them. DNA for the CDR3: TGTGCCAGCAGCCCGGGAGGGGTGGGTGAAAAACTGTTTTTT. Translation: CASSPGGVGEKLFF.

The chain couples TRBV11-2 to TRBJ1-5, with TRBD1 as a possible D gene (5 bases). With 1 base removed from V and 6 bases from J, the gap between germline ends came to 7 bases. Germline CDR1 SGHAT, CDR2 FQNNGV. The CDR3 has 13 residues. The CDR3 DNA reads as TGTGCCAGCAGCTTAGGGGGGGTTCAGCCCCAGCATTTT. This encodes CASSLGGVQPQHF.

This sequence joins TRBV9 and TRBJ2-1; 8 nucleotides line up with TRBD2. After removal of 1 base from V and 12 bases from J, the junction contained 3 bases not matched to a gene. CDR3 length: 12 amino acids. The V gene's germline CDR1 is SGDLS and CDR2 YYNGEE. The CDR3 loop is CASSVSSGRQFF. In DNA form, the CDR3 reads TGTGCCAGCAGCGTATCTAGCGGGCGGCAGTTCTTC.

The CDR3 spells CASSSPREEQYF. The CDR3 DNA reads TGTGCCAGCAGTTCCCCCCGGGAGGAGCAGTACTTC. V is TRBV6-5 and J is TRBJ2-7; tentative D call: TRBD2 (6 bases). This CDR3 contains 12 residues. Trimming cost V 4 bases and J 7 bases, with 11 bases left between them. The germline V gene encodes CDR1 MNHEY and CDR2 SVGAGI.

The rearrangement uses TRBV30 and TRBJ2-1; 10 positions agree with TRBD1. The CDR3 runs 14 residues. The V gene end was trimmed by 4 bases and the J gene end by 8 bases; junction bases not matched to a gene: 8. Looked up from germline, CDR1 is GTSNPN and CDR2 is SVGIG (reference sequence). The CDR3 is CAWTGQGGVHEQFF. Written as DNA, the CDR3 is TGTGCCTGGACAGGACAGGGGGGGGTTCATGAGCAGTTCTTC.